These 25 T cell receptor beta chains share one sample of origin, sequenced in a study of T cells after yellow fever vaccination. TCRdb reanalysed the 5' RACE reads using MiXCR and keeps one entry per CDR3 protein. The sample lists hundreds of thousands of distinct CDR3 sequences, roughly 13% occurring once. The material sequenced was PBMCs, taken on the day of the yellow fever booster vaccination. The receptors were sampled from a man aged 25 to 40 who received the YFV17D yellow fever vaccine.

The rearrangement uses TRBV6-5 and TRBJ2-7; TRBD2 might be the D (5 bases). Trimming took off 5 bases at V and 2 bases at J, with 25 bases between the two ends. Germline V lookup: CDR1 MNHEY, CDR2 SVGAGI. The CDR3 contains 18 residues. The CDR3 DNA reads TGTGCCAGCAGTACTTTGGGATTAATCGGGAAAGAAACCTACGAGCAGTACTTC. This translates into CASSTLGLIGKETYEQYF.

This clonotype was observed a few times. The J gene is TRBJ2-2, the V gene TRBV20-1; 7 bases fit TRBD2. Germline-derived CDR1 and CDR2 are DFQATT and SNEGSKA (reference sequence). The trim removed 3 bases at V and 5 bases at J, leaving 0 bases unmatched. The CDR3 totals 12 residues. The CDR3 spells CSARGGTGELFF. The CDR3 DNA reads TGCAGTGCTAGGGGGGGGACCGGGGAGCTGTTTTTT.

This clonotype was counted only a few times. Here the CDR3 reads CASSLTAGTGNTIYF. CDR3 in DNA: TGTGCCAGCAGTTTAACGGCAGGGACAGGAAACACCATATATTTT. V usage is TRBV28 and J usage is TRBJ1-3, with D tentatively TRBD1 (6 bases). The CDR3 sequence is 15 residues long. Germline CDR1 is MDHEN and CDR2 is SYDVKM. Trimming stripped 2 bases from V and 4 bases from J, with 12 bases between.

In its sample, this clonotype was seen a few times. This chain uses TRBV19 with TRBJ1-2; D not certain. This CDR3 spans 13 amino acids. The V end lost 3 bases, the J end lost 3 bases, and 8 bases lay between the germline ends. In germline, CDR1 is LNHDA, CDR2 SQIVND (reference sequence). CDR3 sequence reads: CASSMRRDYGYTF. CDR3 nucleotides: TGTGCCAGTAGTATGCGGAGGGACTATGGCTACACCTTC.

The chain couples TRBV20-1 to TRBJ2-3; no reliable D call. Trimming pared 6 bases from V and 6 bases from J, leaving 10 bases between. The CDR3 runs 11 residues. Per germline, CDR1 DFQATT and CDR2 SNEGSKA (reference sequence). The CDR3 coding sequence is TGCAGTGCAATGACCGTTGATACGCAGTATTTT. Translation: CSAMTVDTQYF.

This sequence joins TRBV29-1 and TRBJ1-4; D remains ambiguous. Germline V lookup: CDR1 SQVTM, CDR2 ANQGSEA. V was trimmed by 0 bases and J by 0 bases, leaving 5 bases between them. There are 14 residues in the CDR3. CDR3 in DNA: TGCAGCGTTGAAGACAGTGCAACTAATGAAAAACTGTTTTTT. Translating gives CSVEDSATNEKLFF.

J is TRBJ2-5 and V is TRBV5-6; 9 nucleotides line up with TRBD1. Germline V gene sequence: CDR1 SGHDT, CDR2 YYEEEE. The CDR3 contains 17 residues. J lost 5 bases, V lost 4 bases, and 15 bases had no gene match. CDR3 sequence (DNA): TGTGCCAGCAGCCCAGTTCGGACAGGGGCCCTCCGGGAGACCCAGTACTTC. This gives the protein CASSPVRTGALRETQYF.

This clonotype was seen more than once but under ten times. The chain is built from TRBV5-1 and TRBJ2-7, with D possibly being TRBD2 (6 bases). With 0 bases removed from V and 4 bases from J, the gap between germline ends came to 17 bases. The CDR3 sequence is 16 residues long. CDR1 and CDR2 from the germline V gene are SGHRS and YFSETQ. As DNA, the CDR3 is TGCGCCAGCAGCTTGGCGTACGGGAGCGGATCTTACGAGCAGTACTTC. Its translation: CASSLAYGSGSYEQYF.

This clonotype was counted a few times. The rearrangement links TRBV7-9 to TRBJ2-7; the match to TRBD2 covers 7 bases. The trim removed 8 bases at V and 1 base at J, leaving 5 bases unmatched. The CDR3 extends over 13 amino acids. The germline V gene encodes CDR1 SEHNR and CDR2 FQNEAQ (reference sequence). DNA for the CDR3: TGTGCCAGCGGGGGGGAGGGGTCCTACGAGCAGTACTTC. Translation gives CASGGEGSYEQYF.

The J gene is TRBJ2-5, the V gene TRBV5-6; possible D gene TRBD2, 5 bases. CDR3 size: 14 residues. Germline V gene sequence: CDR1 SGHDT, CDR2 YYEEEE. The germline V and J ends were trimmed by 4 bases and 6 bases, with 16 bases remaining between them. The DNA for the CDR3 is TGTGCCAGCAGCCAAGAGATTCGGGAAAAGACCCAGTACTTC. This translates into CASSQEIREKTQYF.

This clonotype was counted a few times. This chain links TRBV4-3 with TRBJ2-1, with D possibly matching TRBD1 (6 bases). V gave up 0 bases and J gave up 5 bases, with 8 bases separating them. The germline gives CDR1 LGHNA, CDR2 YSLEER. The CDR3 totals 14 residues. The CDR3 here is CASSQETGNNEQFF. The CDR3 coding sequence is TGCGCCAGCAGCCAAGAGACAGGAAACAATGAGCAGTTCTTC.

For this clonotype: The junction departs from germline at one end; a sequencing error may be responsible. V gene TRBV20-1 combines with J gene TRBJ1-2, with TRBD1 matching 10 bases. This CDR3 has 16 residues. Germline V gene lookup returns CDR1 DFQATT and CDR2 SNEGSKA (reference sequence). For the CDR3, the DNA is TGCTGTGCTAGTTCGCCCGGGACAGGGGCTAGCTATGGCTACACCTTC. As protein: CCASSPGTGASYGYTF.

This clonotype has just a few counts. This sequence joins TRBV15 and TRBJ2-7, with 7 nucleotides matching TRBD1. V shed 3 bases and J 3 bases; nucleotides not matched to a gene: 5. Germline values: CDR1 LNHNV, CDR2 YYDKDF (reference sequence). This CDR3 region has 14 residues. CDR3 in DNA: TGTGCCACCAGCAGGCCGGGACAGATCTACGAGCAGTACTTC. Protein sequence: CATSRPGQIYEQYF.

This clonotype occurred once. The CDR3 DNA sequence: TGTGCCATCAGTGGGTCGGCGCAGCAAGAGACCCAGTACTTC. Amino acid sequence: CAISGSAQQETQYF. This sequence joins TRBV10-3 and TRBJ2-5; no definite D call. Germline lookup yields CDR1 ENHRY and CDR2 SYGVKD. The CDR3 has 14 residues. Trimming shortened V by 4 bases and J by 2 bases, and 11 bases separated the two germline ends.

A few counts support this clonotype. The rearrangement uses TRBV28 and TRBJ2-7; unclear D gene. CDR3 length equals 11 residues. The germline CDR1 and CDR2 sequences are MDHEN and SYDVKM. Trimming cost V 7 bases and J 5 bases, with 9 bases left between them. DNA of the CDR3: TGTGCCAGCACTACGGGCCACGAGCAGTACTTC. It specifies CASTTGHEQYF.

The table lists this clonotype with a few counts. This chain connects TRBV11-1 to TRBJ2-5; 7 bases fit TRBD1. V gave up 5 bases and J gave up 5 bases; unmatched junction bases: 20. Germline assignment: CDR1 SGHAT and CDR2 FQDESV (reference sequence). This CDR3 is 18 amino acids long. The CDR3 DNA reads as TGTGCCAGCAGCCCCCAGCCCCCGGGCAGGGGGTTAGGGGAGACCCAGTACTTC. It is translated as CASSPQPPGRGLGETQYF.

The chain carries TRBV20-1 and TRBJ2-7; the D gene is possibly TRBD1 (5 bases). Germline values: CDR1 DFQATT, CDR2 SNEGSKA (reference sequence). The CDR3 contains 15 residues. V was cut by 3 bases and J by 5 bases, with 20 bases left in between. This CDR3 reads CSASALYQGKDEQYF. The DNA of the CDR3 is TGCAGTGCTAGTGCGTTGTACCAGGGAAAGGACGAGCAGTACTTC.

The chain has TRBV27 and TRBJ2-1; 10 bases align to TRBD1. V shed 1 base, J shed 8 bases, and the junction held 17 bases outside the gene matches. The germline CDR1 and CDR2 sequences are MNHEY and SMNVEV (reference sequence). The CDR3 sequence is 19 residues long. DNA for the CDR3: TGTGCCAGCAGTTTATATGGACAGGGGGTTGAGGGACCCTTGGATGAGCAGTTCTTC. It codes for CASSLYGQGVEGPLDEQFF.

J is TRBJ2-5 and V is TRBV14, with D possibly matching TRBD2 (5 bases). Germline values: CDR1 SGHDN, CDR2 FVKESK. The CDR3 covers 13 residues. The germline V and J ends were trimmed by 1 base and 3 bases, with 6 bases remaining between them. CDR3 coding DNA: TGTGCCAGCAGCCAAGTCGGGGAAGAGACCCAGTACTTC. Translated, it gives CASSQVGEETQYF.

The chain has TRBV20-1 and TRBJ2-1; TRBD1 aligns across 8 bases. V shed 6 bases, J shed 6 bases, and the junction held 7 bases outside the gene matches. The V gene's germline CDR1 is DFQATT and CDR2 SNEGSKA (reference sequence). The CDR3 totals 13 residues. The CDR3, as DNA: TGCAGTGCCTCCGGGACAGGTGCCAATGAGCAGTTCTTC. This sequence encodes CSASGTGANEQFF.

This chain links TRBV7-2 with TRBJ2-2, with 7 bases lining up with TRBD2. CDR1 is SGHTA and CDR2 is FQGNSA in the germline V gene. This CDR3 has 16 amino acids. The V and J ends lost 7 bases and 1 base, in that order; junction bases with no gene match: 9. The chain's CDR3 is CASTPTGGLNTGELFF. CDR3 DNA: TGTGCCAGCACCCCCACGGGGGGTTTGAACACCGGGGAGCTGTTTTTT.

The chain has TRBV20-1 and TRBJ2-7; 7 bases match TRBD2. The V gene end was trimmed by 5 bases and the J gene end by 0 bases; junction bases not matched to a gene: 7. The CDR3 is 14 residues long. Per the germline V gene, CDR1 is DFQATT and CDR2 is SNEGSKA (reference sequence). The CDR3 spells CSAWLAGGSYEQYF. The DNA for the CDR3 is TGCAGTGCTTGGTTAGCGGGCGGCTCCTACGAGCAGTACTTC.

This clonotype has at least ten counts. The V call is TRBV29-1, the J call TRBJ2-5, with D perhaps matching TRBD1 (6 bases). Germline V CDR1 and CDR2: SQVTM, ANQGSEA. Trimming took off 7 bases at V and 5 bases at J, with 17 bases between the two ends. CDR3 size: 13 residues. CDR3: CSGAGAPGETQYF. The CDR3 DNA reads as TGCAGCGGCGCAGGGGCCCCGGGGGAGACCCAGTACTTC.

Worth noting for this clonotype: The germline gene is not matched at one end of the junction; a read error may be the cause. This rearrangement joins TRBV7-7 to TRBJ2-5; TRBD1 aligns across 9 bases. Germline loops: CDR1 SSHAT, CDR2 FNYEAQ (reference sequence). This CDR3 has 14 amino acids. As DNA, the CDR3 is TGTGCTAGCAGCTTACACAGGGGGCAGGAGACCCAGTACTTC. Residues: CASSLHRGQETQYF.

This clonotype has a handful of counts. The chain couples TRBV5-1 to TRBJ2-5, with 13 bases aligning to TRBD2. Germline CDR1 is SGHRS and CDR2 is YFSETQ. Trimming cost V 2 bases and J 2 bases; bases outside gene matches: 3. This CDR3 region has 16 residues. In DNA, the CDR3 is TGCGCCAGCAGCTTTGGGACTAGCGGGACTCAAGAGACCCAGTACTTC. Amino acid sequence: CASSFGTSGTQETQYF.